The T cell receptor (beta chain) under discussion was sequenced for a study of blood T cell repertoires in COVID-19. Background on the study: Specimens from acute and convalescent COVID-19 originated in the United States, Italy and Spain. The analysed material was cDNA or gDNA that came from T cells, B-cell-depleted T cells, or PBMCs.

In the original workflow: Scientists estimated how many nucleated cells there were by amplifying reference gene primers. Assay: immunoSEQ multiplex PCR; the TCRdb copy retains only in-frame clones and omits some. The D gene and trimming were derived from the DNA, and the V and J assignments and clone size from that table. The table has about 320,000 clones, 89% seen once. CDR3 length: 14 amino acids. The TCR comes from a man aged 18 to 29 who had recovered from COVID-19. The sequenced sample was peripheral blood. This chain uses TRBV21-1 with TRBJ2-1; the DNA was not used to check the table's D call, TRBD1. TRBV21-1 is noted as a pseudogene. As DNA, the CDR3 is TGTGCCAACATACCCGGGACAGCCTACAATGAGCAGTTCTTC. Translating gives CANIPGTAYNEQFF.